A selection of T cell receptor beta chains follows, all from one sample in a study of cytomegalovirus exposure and HLA in healthy donors. Sequencing was performed with immunoSEQ multiplex PCR; in TCRdb, only in-frame clones are kept and a portion is missing. The repertoire consists of 90,000 to 120,000 clones, with 78% occurring once and the leading ten covering 1.5% to 2%. The sequenced material came from PBMCs. These receptors were collected from a woman aged 40 to 49 in good health and CMV-seronegative. Both conserved end residues are part of each CDR3. D genes are given only for firm matches. The size of a clone is reported for some rows only, either as once, few or many, or as a class for expanded clones.

>-|TRBJ2-5|-|16|TRBV5-1
CASSFLGTGADETQYF
TGCGCCAGCAGCTTTTTGGGGACGGGAGCGGATGAGACCCAGTACTTC
>-|TRBJ1-6|-|16|TRBV5-6
CASSSSQLHYNSPLHF
TGTGCCAGCAGCTCCTCACAGCTCCACTATAATTCACCCCTCCACTTT
>-|TRBJ2-1|-|14|TRBV27
CASSLSIGDNEQFF
TGTGCCAGCAGTTTATCGATCGGGGACAATGAGCAGTTCTTC
>-|TRBJ2-7|-|14|TRBV5-6
CASSWASSSYEQYF
TGTGCCAGCAGCTGGGCTTCAAGCTCCTACGAGCAGTACTTC
>TRBD1|TRBJ1-5|-|15|TRBV28
CASSRDRGFDQPQHF
TGTGCCAGCAGTCGGGACAGGGGGTTCGATCAGCCCCAGCATTTT
>-|TRBJ2-1|-|15|TRBV7-9
CASSPQFPGGNEQFF
TGTGCCAGCAGCCCTCAGTTCCCTGGAGGCAATGAGCAGTTCTTC
>-|TRBJ2-7|-|14|TRBV4-3
CASSQESLTYEQYF
TGCGCCAGCAGCCAAGAGAGCTTAACTTACGAGCAGTACTTC
>-|TRBJ1-2|-|13|TRBV6-5
CASSPTDSYGYTF
TGTGCCAGCAGTCCGACGGACTCCTATGGCTACACCTTC
>-|TRBJ2-7|-|15|TRBV6-5
CASSYREGKFHEQYF
TGTGCCAGCAGTTATCGGGAAGGGAAATTCCACGAGCAGTACTTC
>-|TRBJ1-2|few|14|TRBV9
CASSLTHANYGYTF
TGTGCCAGCAGCTTAACTCATGCTAACTATGGCTACACCTTC
>TRBD1|TRBJ2-7|-|15|TRBV19
CASSIDPGQRGEQYF
TGTGCCAGTAGTATAGATCCGGGACAGCGAGGGGAGCAGTACTTC
>TRBD2|TRBJ2-7|-|16|TRBV27
CASSFQSTSGSYEQYF
TGTGCCAGCAGTTTCCAATCAACTAGCGGGAGCTACGAGCAGTACTTC
>-|TRBJ2-1|-|13|TRBV7-9
CASSPPSGNEQFF
TGTGCCAGCAGCCCCCCCTCCGGCAATGAGCAGTTCTTC
>-|TRBJ1-5|-|14|TRBV19
CASSPNRGNQPQHF
TGTGCCAGTAGTCCCAACAGGGGCAATCAGCCCCAGCATTTT
>-|TRBJ1-2|-|11|TRBV19
CASSTGNGYTF
TGTGCCAGTAGTACAGGGAATGGCTACACCTTC
>TRBD1|TRBJ1-1|-|15|TRBV4-2
CASSEETGTGTEAFF
TGTGCCAGCAGCGAAGAGACAGGGACGGGTACTGAAGCTTTCTTT
>-|TRBJ2-1|-|14|TRBV27
CASSAFEGENEQFF
TGTGCCAGCAGTGCTTTCGAGGGGGAAAATGAGCAGTTCTTC
>TRBD2|TRBJ2-3|-|16|TRBV4-1
CASSPGGAAFTDTQYF
TGCGCCAGCAGCCCCGGGGGGGCCGCCTTCACAGATACGCAGTATTTT
>-|TRBJ2-1|-|17|TRBV6-1
CASSEWGQGILIYEQFF
TGTGCCAGCAGTGAATGGGGTCAGGGGATCCTTATCTATGAGCAGTTCTTC
>TRBD2|TRBJ2-5|-|16|TRBV2
CASSESSGRLQETQYF
TGTGCCAGCAGTGAATCTAGCGGGAGGCTACAAGAGACCCAGTACTTC
>TRBD2|TRBJ2-2|-|15|TRBV10-3
CAISELAGHIGELFF
TGTGCCATCAGTGAACTAGCGGGGCATATCGGGGAGCTGTTTTTT
>TRBD1|TRBJ1-3|few|16|TRBV11-2
CASSFGQGFSGNTIYF
TGTGCCAGCAGCTTCGGACAGGGCTTCTCTGGAAACACCATATATTTT
>-|TRBJ2-3|-|11|TRBV30
CAWSLSDTQYF
TGTGCCTGGAGCCTCTCTGATACGCAGTATTTT
>TRBD1|TRBJ2-7|-|16|TRBV27
CASSLLGQGGAYEQYF
TGTGCCAGCAGTTTATTAGGACAGGGGGGCGCCTACGAGCAGTACTTC
>TRBD2|TRBJ2-7|-|17|TRBV7-2
CASSPSGEGRLSYEQYF
TGTGCCAGCAGCCCATCCGGGGAGGGACGGTTATCCTACGAGCAGTACTTC
>-|TRBJ2-5|-|12|TRBV7-2
CASGAARETQYF
TGTGCCAGTGGGGCGGCGAGGGAGACCCAGTACTTC
>TRBD1|TRBJ2-7|-|17|TRBV10-3
CAISELRRGRGPGEQYF
TGTGCCATCAGTGAGTTGAGGAGGGGCAGGGGGCCAGGAGAGCAGTACTTC
>TRBD2|TRBJ2-5|-|12|TRBV7-7
CASSASGETQYF
TGTGCTAGCAGCGCTAGCGGAGAGACCCAGTACTTC
>TRBD1|TRBJ2-2|-|19|TRBV5-1
CASRGPVDRGYTKTGELFF
TGCGCCAGCAGGGGGCCGGTAGACAGGGGGTATACGAAAACCGGGGAGCTGTTTTTT
>TRBD2|TRBJ2-2|-|15|TRBV5-1
CASSSGSSYTGELFF
TGCGCCAGCAGTAGCGGGAGTAGTTACACCGGGGAGCTGTTTTTT
>-|TRBJ2-5|-|11|TRBV18
CASSGQETQYF
TGTGCCAGCTCCGGGCAAGAGACCCAGTACTTC
>TRBD1|TRBJ1-3|few|15|TRBV27
CASSAGTGRGNTIYF
TGTGCCAGCAGCGCCGGGACAGGGAGGGGAAACACCATATATTTT
>-|TRBJ2-7|once|16|TRBV7-2
CASSRSGLRHLYEQYF
TGTGCCAGCAGCCGAAGCGGGTTGCGCCACCTCTACGAGCAGTACTTC
>TRBD1|TRBJ1-1|-|13|TRBV11-2
CASSQDRDTEAFF
TGTGCCAGCAGCCAGGACAGGGACACTGAAGCTTTCTTT
>-|TRBJ1-1|-|13|TRBV10-2
CASSTLSENLAFF
TGCGCCAGCAGCACGCTCTCCGAGAATCTAGCTTTCTTT
>TRBD1|TRBJ1-2|-|16|TRBV7-3
CASSLRGDRGLAGYTF
TGTGCCAGCAGCTTAAGAGGCGACAGGGGGCTTGCTGGCTACACCTTC
>TRBD2|TRBJ2-1|-|15|TRBV6-5
CASSYSTSGSGEQFF
TGTGCCAGCAGTTACTCGACTAGCGGGAGCGGTGAGCAGTTCTTC
>-|TRBJ2-1|few|16|TRBV14
CASRHQDSSSYNEQFF
TGTGCCAGCAGGCACCAGGACTCCTCCTCCTACAATGAGCAGTTCTTC
>-|TRBJ1-2|-|13|TRBV6-1
CASSEVKGHGYTF
TGTGCCAGCAGTGAAGTCAAGGGGCATGGCTACACCTTC
>TRBD1|TRBJ2-3|-|13|TRBV28
CVRGRARSDTQYF
TGTGTGAGGGGGCGGGCACGGTCAGATACGCAGTATTTT
>-|TRBJ2-7|-|14|TRBV2
CASSEIVRDYEQYF
TGTGCCAGCAGTGAAATCGTGCGGGACTACGAGCAGTACTTC
>-|TRBJ2-3|-|14|TRBV11-2
CASSRATRADTQYF
TGTGCCAGCAGCCGGGCCACGAGGGCAGATACGCAGTATTTT
>-|TRBJ2-3|-|18|TRBV19
CASSIYGYGLGPTDTQYF
TGTGCCAGTAGTATATATGGTTATGGTCTGGGGCCCACAGATACGCAGTATTTT
>TRBD2|TRBJ2-1|-|14|TRBV28
CASSSGLARNEQFF
TGTGCCAGCAGTTCAGGACTAGCCCGTAATGAGCAGTTCTTC
>TRBD2|TRBJ2-2|-|17|TRBV4-1
CASSQGLAEIWAGELFF
TGCGCCAGCAGCCAAGGACTAGCGGAAATCTGGGCCGGGGAGCTGTTTTTT
>TRBD1|TRBJ2-5|-|14|TRBV7-7
CASSPLSGGETQYF
TGTGCTAGCAGTCCTCTATCAGGGGGAGAGACCCAGTACTTC
>TRBD1|TRBJ2-7|-|15|TRBV6-6
CASNVGTVLSYEQYF
TGTGCCAGCAACGTCGGGACAGTACTTTCCTACGAGCAGTACTTC
>-|TRBJ1-1|-|16|TRBV28
CASSFRRQVRNTEAFF
TGTGCCAGCAGTTTCCGGAGACAGGTGAGGAACACTGAAGCTTTCTTT
>-|TRBJ1-1|medium-sized|14|TRBV4-3
CASSQERGNTEAFF
TGCGCCAGCAGCCAAGAGCGGGGGAACACTGAAGCTTTCTTT
>TRBD1|TRBJ2-3|-|17|TRBV18
CASSPPVRGPSTDTQYF
TGTGCCAGCTCACCACCGGTCAGGGGGCCAAGCACAGATACGCAGTATTTT
>-|TRBJ2-7|-|11|TRBV11-2
CASRATGEQYF
TGTGCCAGCAGAGCAACAGGGGAGCAGTACTTC
>-|TRBJ1-1|-|14|TRBV28
CASLGAGVYTEAFF
TGTGCCAGCTTGGGTGCCGGGGTTTACACTGAAGCTTTCTTT
>TRBD2|TRBJ2-3|-|14|TRBV2
CASKRAGGTDTQYF
TGTGCCAGCAAGAGAGCGGGAGGAACAGATACGCAGTATTTT
>-|TRBJ2-5|-|15|TRBV7-2
CASSSKRTIQETQYF
TGTGCCAGCAGCTCAAAGCGGACTATCCAAGAGACCCAGTACTTC